This entry is about one TCR beta chain. What it binds is not known. This entry belongs to a study of cytomegalovirus exposure and HLA in healthy donors. Study outcomes and limitations: In a later analysis, several top co-occurrence clusters appeared linked to parvovirus B19, influenza, CMV and Epstein-Barr virus.

V lost 1 base and J lost 1, with 8 bases in between. CDR1 is SGHKS and CDR2 is YYEKEE in the germline V gene (reference sequence). The length of the CDR3 is 14 residues. The PCR employed 60 Vbeta primers together with 13 Jbeta primers. Profiled with immunoSEQ multiplex PCR; TCRdb holds only in-frame clones, not every one. The sample shows 150,000 to 200,000 clones, 55% to 75% of them seen only once. Sequenced sample: PBMCs. The gene calls are TRBV5-5 and TRBJ1-1; D remains ambiguous. The clonotype comes from a human donor in good health. This CDR3 reads CASSLLPGNTEAFF. CDR3 nucleotide sequence: TGTGCCAGCAGCTTGTTACCAGGGAACACTGAAGCTTTCTTT.